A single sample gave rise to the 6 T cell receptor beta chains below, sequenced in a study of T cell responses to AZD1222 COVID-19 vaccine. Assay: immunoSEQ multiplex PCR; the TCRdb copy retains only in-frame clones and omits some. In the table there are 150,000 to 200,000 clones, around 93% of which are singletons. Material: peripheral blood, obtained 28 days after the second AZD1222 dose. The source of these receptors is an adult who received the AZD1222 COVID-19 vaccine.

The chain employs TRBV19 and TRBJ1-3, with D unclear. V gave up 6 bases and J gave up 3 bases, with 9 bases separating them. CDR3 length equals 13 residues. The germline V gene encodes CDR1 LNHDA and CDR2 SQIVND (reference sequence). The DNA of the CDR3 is TGTGCCAGTAGACAAGGACTTGGAAACACCATATATTTT. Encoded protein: CASRQGLGNTIYF. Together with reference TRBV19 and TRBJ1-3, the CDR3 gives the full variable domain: DGGITQSPKYLFRKEGQNVTLSCEQNLNHDAMYWYRQDPGQGLRLIYYSQIVNDFQKGDIAEGYSVSREKKESFPLTVTSAQKNPTAFYLCASRQGLGNTIYFGEGSWLTVV.

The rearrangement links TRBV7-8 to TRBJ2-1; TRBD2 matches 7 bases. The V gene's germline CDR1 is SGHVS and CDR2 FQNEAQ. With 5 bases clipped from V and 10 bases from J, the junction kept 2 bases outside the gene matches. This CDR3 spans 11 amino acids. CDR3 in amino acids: CASSISGEQFF. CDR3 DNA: TGTGCCAGCAGCATTAGCGGGGAGCAGTTCTTC.

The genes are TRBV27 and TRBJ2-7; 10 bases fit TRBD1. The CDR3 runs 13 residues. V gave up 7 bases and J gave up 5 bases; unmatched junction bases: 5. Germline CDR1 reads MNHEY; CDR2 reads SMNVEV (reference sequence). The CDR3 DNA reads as TGTGCCAGCACGGGACAGGGGCCGAACGAGCAGTACTTC. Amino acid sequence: CASTGQGPNEQYF.

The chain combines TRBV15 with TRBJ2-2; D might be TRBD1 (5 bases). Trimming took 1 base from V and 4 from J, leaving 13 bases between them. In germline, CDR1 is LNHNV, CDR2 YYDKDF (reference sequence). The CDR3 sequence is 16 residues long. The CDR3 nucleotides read TGTGCCACCAGCAGAGGGGGCACGGGCTCCACCGGGGAGCTGTTTTTT. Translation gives CATSRGGTGSTGELFF.

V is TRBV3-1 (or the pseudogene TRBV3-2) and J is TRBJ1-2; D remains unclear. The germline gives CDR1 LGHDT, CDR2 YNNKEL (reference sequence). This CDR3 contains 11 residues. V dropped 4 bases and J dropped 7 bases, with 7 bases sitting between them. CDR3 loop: CASSLSGGYTF. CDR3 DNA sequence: TGTGCCAGCAGCCTTAGTGGTGGCTACACCTTC.

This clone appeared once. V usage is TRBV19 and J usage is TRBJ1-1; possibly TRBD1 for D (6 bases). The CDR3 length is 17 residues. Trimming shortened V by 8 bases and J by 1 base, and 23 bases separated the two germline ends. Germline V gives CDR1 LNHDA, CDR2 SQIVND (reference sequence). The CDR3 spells CASSPLWRGVGNTEAFF. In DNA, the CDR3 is TGTGCCAGTTCACCGCTTTGGAGGGGGGTGGGGAACACTGAAGCTTTCTTT.